Given below is one T cell receptor beta chain in context. This record belongs to a study of identical twins. One entry per CDR3 protein results from TCRdb running MiXCR on the 5' RACE reads. The data hold approximately 280,000 distinct CDR3 sequences, with about 8.1% observed a single time. CDR1 is SEHNR, CDR2 FQNEAQ, per germline (reference sequence). V lost 5 bases to trimming and J lost 7 bases, with 14 bases between them. The CDR3 runs 13 residues. These data were also reused for a study on yellow fever vaccine responses in identical twins.

This sequence originates from a woman younger than 35 in good health. This sequence joins TRBV7-9 and TRBJ2-5; D is unclear. Specimen: memory (CD45RO+) T cells sorted from blood. In nucleotides, the CDR3 is TGTGCCAGCAGCCGAAATCCGCGCGGGACCCAGTACTTC. Encoded protein: CASSRNPRGTQYF.